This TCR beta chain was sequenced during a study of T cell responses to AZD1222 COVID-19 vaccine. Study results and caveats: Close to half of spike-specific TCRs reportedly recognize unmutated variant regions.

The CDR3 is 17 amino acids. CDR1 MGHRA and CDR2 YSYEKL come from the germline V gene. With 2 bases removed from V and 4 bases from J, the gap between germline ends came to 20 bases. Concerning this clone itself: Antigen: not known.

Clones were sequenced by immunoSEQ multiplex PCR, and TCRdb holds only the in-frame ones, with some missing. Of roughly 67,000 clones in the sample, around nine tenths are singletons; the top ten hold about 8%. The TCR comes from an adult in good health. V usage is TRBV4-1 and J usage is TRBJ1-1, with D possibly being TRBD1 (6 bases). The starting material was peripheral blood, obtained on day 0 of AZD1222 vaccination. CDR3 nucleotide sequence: TGCGCCAGCAGCCAAAAGGGGTGGGGGGCCCTGGGCACTGAAGCTTTCTTT. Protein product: CASSQKGWGALGTEAFF.